The clone carrying this TCR beta chain was picked up many times. The data originate from a study of regulatory T cells in long-lasting Graves disease. Arm-PCR of CDR3 regions and iRepertoire HTBI primers were used to build TCR beta libraries. MiXCR was run by TCRdb on the multiplex PCR reads, yielding one entry per CDR3 protein. Of about 430,000 distinct CDR3 sequences listed, over 20% are singletons. The V gene's germline CDR1 is MDHEN and CDR2 SYDVKM. The CDR3 is 14 residues long. V lost 9 bases and J 3 bases, leaving 17 bases between the germline ends. Time point noted: persistent/refractory GD, antithyroid drugs over 5 years with positive TRAb. There was RNA extracted from PBMCs, and the TCR library was made from it. Under American Thyroid Association guidelines, Graves' disease was diagnosed. Patients all came to the study from an endocrinology department in Xi'an, China.

The V call is TRBV28, the J call TRBJ1-2; D ambiguous. The origin of this receptor is a female donor with Graves disease. This sample comprised peripheral blood mononuclear cells (PBMCs), obtained when the disease was refractory, from a patient treated with antithyroid drugs. The DNA for the CDR3 is TGTGCCAGTTCCCCCGGCCTGACGCACTATGGCTACACCTTC. Its protein product is CASSPGLTHYGYTF.